This record concerns one T cell receptor beta chain sequence. In the original analysis: Estimated nucleated cell counts came from reference gene primer amplification. Sequenced by immunoSEQ multiplex PCR; TCRdb stores in-frame clones only, minus some. Clone size and the V and J calls come from that table; the DNA yielded D and trimming. The sample consists of 350,000 or so clones, approximately 92% of them appearing once. Germline CDR1 is SGHRS and CDR2 is YFSETQ. J gave up 2 bases and V 4 bases, and 7 bases lay outside the gene matches. This CDR3 spans 15 amino acids. This entry is derived from a study of blood T cell repertoires in COVID-19. About the research overall: The analysed material was cDNA or gDNA that came from T cells, B-cell-depleted T cells, or PBMCs.

Sequencing was done on a sample of PBMCs or T cells enriched from blood (not recorded which). The rearrangement uses TRBV5-1 and TRBJ2-7; 9 positions match TRBD2. The receptor was derived from a woman aged 25 to 39 who had recovered from COVID-19. CDR3 coding DNA: TGCGCCAGCAGCGCGAGCGGGGGGTTCACCTACGAGCAGTACTTC. Translation: CASSASGGFTYEQYF.